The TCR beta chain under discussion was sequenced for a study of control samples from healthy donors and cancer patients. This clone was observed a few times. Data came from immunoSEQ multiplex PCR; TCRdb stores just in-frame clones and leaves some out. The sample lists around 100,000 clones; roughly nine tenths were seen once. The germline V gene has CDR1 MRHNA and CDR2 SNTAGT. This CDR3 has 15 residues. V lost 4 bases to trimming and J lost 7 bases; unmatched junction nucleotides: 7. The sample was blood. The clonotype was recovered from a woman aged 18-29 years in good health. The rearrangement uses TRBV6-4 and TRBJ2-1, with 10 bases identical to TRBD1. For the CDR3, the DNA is TGTGCCAGCAGTGGCGGGACAGGGGAAGGGAATGAGCAGTTCTTC. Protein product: CASSGGTGEGNEQFF.